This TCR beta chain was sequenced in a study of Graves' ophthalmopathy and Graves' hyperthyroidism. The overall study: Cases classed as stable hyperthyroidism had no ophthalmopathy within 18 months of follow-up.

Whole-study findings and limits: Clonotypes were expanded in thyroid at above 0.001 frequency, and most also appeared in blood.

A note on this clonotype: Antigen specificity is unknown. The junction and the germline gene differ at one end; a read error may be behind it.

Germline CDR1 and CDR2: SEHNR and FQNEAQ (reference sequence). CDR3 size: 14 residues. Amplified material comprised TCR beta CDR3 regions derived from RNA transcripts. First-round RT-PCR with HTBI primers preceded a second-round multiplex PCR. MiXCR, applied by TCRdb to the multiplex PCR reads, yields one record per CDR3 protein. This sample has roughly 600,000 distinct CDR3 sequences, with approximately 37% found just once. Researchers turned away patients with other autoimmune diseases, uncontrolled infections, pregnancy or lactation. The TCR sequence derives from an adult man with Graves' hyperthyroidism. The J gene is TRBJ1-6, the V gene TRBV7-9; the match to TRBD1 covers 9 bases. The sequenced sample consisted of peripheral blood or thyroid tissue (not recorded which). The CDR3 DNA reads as TGTGCCAGCAGCTTGGGGACAGGGTATTCACCCCTCCGCTTT. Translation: CASSLGTGYSPLRF.